These T cell receptor beta chains were read from a single sample in a study of shared clonotypes between healthy human individuals. Clones were sequenced by immunoSEQ multiplex PCR, and TCRdb holds only the in-frame ones, with some missing. The table includes millions of clones, over 85% detected once. Sequenced: naive CD4+ T cells sorted from blood. Receptors originate from a man younger than 35 in good health. CDR3s include the opening cysteine and the closing phenylalanine or tryptophan. A D gene is named only where the DNA matches it firmly. Clone size is given for some rows only: seen once, a few or many times, or a class if the clone is expanded.

d_call	j_call	v_call	clone_size	cdr3_nt	cdr3_aa
TRBD1	TRBJ1-1	TRBV27	NA	TGTGCCAGCAGTGGGGTGGGGACAGGGCGGAACACTGAAGCTTTCTTT	CASSGVGTGRNTEAFF
NA	TRBJ2-7	TRBV6-5	NA	TGTGCCAGCAGTGTACAGGGCTCCTACGAGCAGTACTTC	CASSVQGSYEQYF
NA	TRBJ2-7	TRBV18	NA	TGTGCCAGCTCACCAAAGGGCCCCGGGACCTTCTACGAGCAGTACTTC	CASSPKGPGTFYEQYF
TRBD1	TRBJ1-6	TRBV12-5	NA	TGTGCTAGTGGTTTGGTATTGGGCAGGGGGAGTAATTCACCCCTCCACTTT	CASGLVLGRGSNSPLHF
NA	TRBJ1-5	TRBV7-6	NA	TGTGCCAGCAGCCTATCGACCCTTGGGAATCAGCCCCAGCATTTT	CASSLSTLGNQPQHF
TRBD1	TRBJ2-6	TRBV5-6	NA	TGTGCCAGCAGCTTGGGGACAGGGCCCTACTCTGGGGCCAACGTCCTGACTTTC	CASSLGTGPYSGANVLTF
NA	TRBJ1-6	TRBV30	NA	TGTGCCTGGAGCCCCGGGGGACCCCTCCACTTT	CAWSPGGPLHF
NA	TRBJ2-7	TRBV18	NA	TGTGCCAGCTCACCAGGGACTGCCCAAGTATCCTACGAGCAGTACTTC	CASSPGTAQVSYEQYF
TRBD1	TRBJ1-1	TRBV5-3	NA	TGTGCCAGAAGCTGGACAGGGTTAGACACTGAAGCTTTCTTT	CARSWTGLDTEAFF
NA	TRBJ2-5	TRBV5-6	NA	TGTGCCAGCAGCCTGAACAGGGCGGCAGAGACCCAGTACTTC	CASSLNRAAETQYF
NA	TRBJ2-1	TRBV5-1	once	TGCGCCAGCAGCTTGGCCGGGGTGTACAATGAGCAGTTCTTC	CASSLAGVYNEQFF
TRBD2	TRBJ2-2	TRBV4-1	NA	TGCGCCAGCAGCCAAGAATTCATCGGGACTAGTTTTGCCACCGGGGAGCTGTTTTTT	CASSQEFIGTSFATGELFF
NA	TRBJ2-3	TRBV5-1	NA	TGCGCCAGCAGCTTGGCCTCCCAGGGTCCCACAGATACGCAGTATTTT	CASSLASQGPTDTQYF
NA	TRBJ1-2	TRBV28	NA	TGTGCCAGCAGGGGGGGGCAGGCTAACTATGGCTACACCTTC	CASRGGQANYGYTF
NA	TRBJ2-1	TRBV5-1	NA	TGCGCCAGCAGCTTGGAGAGGACCAATGAGCAGTTCTTC	CASSLERTNEQFF
NA	TRBJ2-7	TRBV11-2	once	TGTGCCAGCATTTCCGGGACGGTGTCCTACGAGCAGTACTTC	CASISGTVSYEQYF
NA	TRBJ1-1	TRBV2	NA	TGTGCCAGCAGTGAAGCGCGGGGGTTGACTGAAGCTTTCTTT	CASSEARGLTEAFF
TRBD1	TRBJ2-7	TRBV25-1	once	TGTGCCAGCTCCCGGACAGGGCTAAAGCAGTACTTC	CASSRTGLKQYF
TRBD2	TRBJ2-1	TRBV25-1	NA	TGTGCCAGCAGTATAGCGGGAGGGCCCTACAATGAGCAGTTCTTC	CASSIAGGPYNEQFF
NA	TRBJ2-1	TRBV6-1	NA	TGTGCCAGCAGTATGTCCAGGAACTCCTACAATGAGCAGTTCTTC	CASSMSRNSYNEQFF
TRBD1	TRBJ2-5	TRBV10-3	NA	TGTGCCATCTCGACAGGGTTAGAGACCCAGTACTTC	CAISTGLETQYF
TRBD1	TRBJ1-6	TRBV30	NA	TGTGCCTGGAGACTGACAGGGAGTAATTCACCCCTCCACTTT	CAWRLTGSNSPLHF
NA	TRBJ2-7	TRBV28	NA	TGTGCCAGCTGCCCTTACGGGACGAGTTTCTCCTACGAGCAGTACTTC	CASCPYGTSFSYEQYF
NA	TRBJ1-1	TRBV18	NA	TGTGCCAGCTCACCCTCGGTGAACACTGAAGCTTTCTTT	CASSPSVNTEAFF
NA	TRBJ1-5	TRBV19	NA	TGTGCCAGTAGTATTGAGTGGCAGGGATTCAATCAGCCCCAGCATTTT	CASSIEWQGFNQPQHF
NA	TRBJ1-3	TRBV19	NA	TGTGCCAGTGGAAGGGGTTTTGGAAACACCATATATTTT	CASGRGFGNTIYF
NA	TRBJ2-2	TRBV9	NA	TGTGCCAGCAGCGTAGGAGCCCTCCTAAACACCGGGGAGCTGTTTTTT	CASSVGALLNTGELFF
TRBD1	TRBJ2-4	TRBV2	NA	TGTGCCAGCAGTGGACAGGGTAAAAACATTCAGTACTTC	CASSGQGKNIQYF
NA	TRBJ2-3	TRBV5-6	NA	TGTGCCAGCAGCTTGTCAGCCCTAACAGATACGCAGTATTTT	CASSLSALTDTQYF